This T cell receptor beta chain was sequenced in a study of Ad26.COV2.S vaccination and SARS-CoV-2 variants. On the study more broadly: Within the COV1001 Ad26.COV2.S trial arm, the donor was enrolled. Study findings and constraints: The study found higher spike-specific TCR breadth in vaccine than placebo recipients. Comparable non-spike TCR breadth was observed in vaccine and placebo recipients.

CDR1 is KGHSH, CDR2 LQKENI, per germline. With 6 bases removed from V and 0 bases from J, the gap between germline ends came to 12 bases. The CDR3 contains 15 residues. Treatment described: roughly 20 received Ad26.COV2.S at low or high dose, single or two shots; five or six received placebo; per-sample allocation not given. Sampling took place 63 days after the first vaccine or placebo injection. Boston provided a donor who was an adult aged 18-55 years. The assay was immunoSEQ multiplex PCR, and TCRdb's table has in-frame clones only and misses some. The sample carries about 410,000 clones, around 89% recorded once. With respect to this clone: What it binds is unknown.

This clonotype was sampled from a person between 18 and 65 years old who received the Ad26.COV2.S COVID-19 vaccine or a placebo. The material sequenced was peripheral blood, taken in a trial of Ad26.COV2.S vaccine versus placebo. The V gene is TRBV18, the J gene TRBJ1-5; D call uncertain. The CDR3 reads CASSNFGVSNQPQHF. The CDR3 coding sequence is TGTGCCAGCTCTAATTTTGGGGTTAGCAATCAGCCCCAGCATTTT. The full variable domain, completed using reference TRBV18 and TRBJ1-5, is NAGVMQNPRHLVRRRGQEARLRCSPMKGHSHVYWYRQLPEEGLKFMVYLQKENIIDESGMPKERFSAEFPKEGPSILRIQQVVRGDSAAYFCASSNFGVSNQPQHFGDGTRLSIL.